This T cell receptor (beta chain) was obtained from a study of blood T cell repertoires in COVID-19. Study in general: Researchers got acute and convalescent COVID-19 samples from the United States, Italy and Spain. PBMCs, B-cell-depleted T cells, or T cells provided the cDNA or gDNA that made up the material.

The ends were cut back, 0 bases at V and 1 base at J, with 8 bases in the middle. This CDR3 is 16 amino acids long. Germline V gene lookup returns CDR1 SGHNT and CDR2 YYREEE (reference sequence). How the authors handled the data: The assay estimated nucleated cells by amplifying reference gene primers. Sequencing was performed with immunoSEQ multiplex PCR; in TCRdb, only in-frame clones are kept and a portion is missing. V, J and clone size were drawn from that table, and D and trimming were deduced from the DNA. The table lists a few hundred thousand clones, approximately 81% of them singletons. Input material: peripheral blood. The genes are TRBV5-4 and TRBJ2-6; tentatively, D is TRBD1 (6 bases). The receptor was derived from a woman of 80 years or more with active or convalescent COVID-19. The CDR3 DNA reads TGTGCCAGCAGCTTGGGGGGGCTATCTGGGGCCAACGTCCTGACTTTC. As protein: CASSLGGLSGANVLTF.